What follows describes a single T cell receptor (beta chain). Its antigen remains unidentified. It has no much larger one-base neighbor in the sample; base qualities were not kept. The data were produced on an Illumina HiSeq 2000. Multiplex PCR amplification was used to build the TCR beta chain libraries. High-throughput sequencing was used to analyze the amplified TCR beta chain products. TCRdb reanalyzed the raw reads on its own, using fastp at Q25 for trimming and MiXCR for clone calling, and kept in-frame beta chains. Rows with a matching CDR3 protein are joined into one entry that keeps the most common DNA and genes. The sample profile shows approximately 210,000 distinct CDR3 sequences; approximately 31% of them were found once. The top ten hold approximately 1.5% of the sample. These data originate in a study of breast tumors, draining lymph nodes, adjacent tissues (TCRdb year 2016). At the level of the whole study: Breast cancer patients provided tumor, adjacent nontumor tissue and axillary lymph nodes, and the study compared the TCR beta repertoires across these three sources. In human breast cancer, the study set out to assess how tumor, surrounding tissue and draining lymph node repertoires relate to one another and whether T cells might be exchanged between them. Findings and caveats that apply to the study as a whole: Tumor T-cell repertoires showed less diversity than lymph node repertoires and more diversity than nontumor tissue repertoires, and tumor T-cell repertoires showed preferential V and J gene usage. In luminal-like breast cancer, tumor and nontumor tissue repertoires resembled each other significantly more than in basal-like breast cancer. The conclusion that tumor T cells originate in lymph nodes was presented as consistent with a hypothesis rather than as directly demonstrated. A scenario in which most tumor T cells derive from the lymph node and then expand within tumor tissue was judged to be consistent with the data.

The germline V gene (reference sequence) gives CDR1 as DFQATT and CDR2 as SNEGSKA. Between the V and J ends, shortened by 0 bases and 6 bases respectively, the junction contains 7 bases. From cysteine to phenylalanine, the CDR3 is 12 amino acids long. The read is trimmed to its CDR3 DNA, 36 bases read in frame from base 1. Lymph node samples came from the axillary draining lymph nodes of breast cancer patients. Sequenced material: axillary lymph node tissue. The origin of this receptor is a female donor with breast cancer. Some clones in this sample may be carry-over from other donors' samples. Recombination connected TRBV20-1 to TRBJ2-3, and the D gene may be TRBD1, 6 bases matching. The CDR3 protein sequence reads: CSARDTGDTQYF. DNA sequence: TGCAGTGCTAGAGACACAGGGGATACGCAGTATTTT.